These T cell receptor beta chains were read from a single sample in a study of shared clonotypes between healthy human individuals. TCRdb keeps only in-frame clones here, not all; method: immunoSEQ multiplex PCR. The sample includes about 380,000 clones, roughly 96% of them seen just once. Sequencing was done on a sample of memory CD8+ T cells sorted from blood. These receptors were obtained from a man younger than 45 in good health. The CDR3 runs from the conserved cysteine through the conserved F or W. D genes are given only for firm matches. Clone size, where shown, is once, few, many, or a class for clones that have expanded.

TRBV10-3	-	TRBJ2-5	-	CAISEGLDQETQYF
TRBV10-1	TRBD2	TRBJ2-3	once	CASSEGTSGGGDADTQYF
TRBV12-5	-	TRBJ2-5	-	CASARTYQETQYF
TRBV30	-	TRBJ2-7	-	CAWSVLWPYEQYF
TRBV4-2	-	TRBJ2-6	-	CASSQETFSGANVLTF
TRBV28	-	TRBJ1-4	-	CGARDGPNNEKLFF
TRBV10-3	-	TRBJ2-3	-	CAISGLTDTQYF
TRBV7-2	-	TRBJ2-1	-	CASSRLYNEQFF
TRBV28	-	TRBJ2-1	once	CATGWRPSYNEQFF
TRBV6-6	TRBD2	TRBJ2-1	-	CASSLAGGYNEQFF
TRBV2	-	TRBJ2-1	-	CASSVSEYGDYNEQFF
TRBV2	-	TRBJ2-1	-	CASNQRLIF
TRBV28	-	TRBJ1-5	-	CASSLRGYSNQPQHF
TRBV2	TRBD2	TRBJ2-1	-	CASRPTSGRRNEQFF
TRBV4-2	-	TRBJ2-2	-	CASSQGATGYTGELFF
TRBV30	-	TRBJ2-4	-	CAWNQRSRAKNIQYF
TRBV5-4	-	TRBJ2-2	-	CASSYLDRTNTGELFF
TRBV10-2	-	TRBJ2-7	-	CASSGGRGPYEQYF
TRBV15	TRBD2	TRBJ2-1	-	CATSRELAGGNEQFF
TRBV6-5	-	TRBJ2-1	-	CASSYSRGNEQFF
TRBV10-1	TRBD2	TRBJ2-7	-	CASSESSGGPSYEQYF
TRBV5-1	-	TRBJ2-5	-	CASRGETQYF
TRBV28	TRBD1	TRBJ1-2	-	CASSLWADDRDYGYTF
TRBV5-1	TRBD2	TRBJ2-3	-	CASSLAGTSWITDTQYF
TRBV30	TRBD1	TRBJ1-5	-	CAWSAGQGNQPQHF
TRBV18	-	TRBJ1-5	-	CASSLQGQPQHF
TRBV7-9	TRBD1	TRBJ2-1	-	CASSPAGTGQFF
TRBV28	-	TRBJ2-7	-	CASSHQVFGEQYF
TRBV5-4	TRBD2	TRBJ2-7	-	CASSLGTSGSTYEQYF
TRBV7-9	TRBD1	TRBJ2-1	-	CASRGDRYNEQFF
TRBV5-3	-	TRBJ1-4	-	CARSSGAGPTTNEKLFF
TRBV7-3	-	TRBJ2-1	-	CASSQLVSSANEQFF
TRBV28	-	TRBJ2-5	-	CASSRSETQYF
TRBV7-2	TRBD2	TRBJ2-1	-	CASSFLAGGGNEQFF
TRBV5-4	-	TRBJ2-2	-	CASSRTSSPGELFF
TRBV28	-	TRBJ2-4	-	CASSLYRGQARNIQYF
TRBV10-2	TRBD2	TRBJ2-7	-	CASSSGGYEQYF
TRBV20-1	-	TRBJ2-1	-	CSAEDYEQFF
TRBV5-1	TRBD2	TRBJ2-7	once	CASSLQVAGYEQYF
TRBV4-1	TRBD1	TRBJ2-1	-	CASSQGQGGRNEQFF
TRBV2	TRBD2	TRBJ2-1	-	CASSVLPSPAGEGPYNEQFF
TRBV9	TRBD1	TRBJ1-3	-	CASSPGQAPSGNTIYF
TRBV5-1	-	TRBJ2-7	-	CASSLEGANYEQYF
TRBV9	-	TRBJ2-5	-	CASSNHRDKGTETQYF
TRBV6-5	-	TRBJ2-1	-	CASRQPGHVDNEQFF
TRBV30	-	TRBJ2-7	-	CAWSLDSQPSYEQYF
TRBV5-5	-	TRBJ2-1	once	CASSSGGASYNEQFF
TRBV6-1	TRBD1	TRBJ1-4	once	CASSTGGESEKLFF
TRBV7-9	TRBD2	TRBJ2-3	once	CASSPLGTRYTDTQYF
TRBV5-5	TRBD2	TRBJ2-3	-	CASSQAGLTDTQYF
TRBV4-1	-	TRBJ2-7	once	CASSHDYEQYF